The 10 T cell receptor beta chains presented below share a single source sample, sequenced in a study of CD8 T cells in Susac syndrome. Reverse transcription used about 0.5 to 1 ug RNA and random hexamers. MiXCR was run by TCRdb on the immunoSEQ multiplex PCR reads, yielding one entry per CDR3 protein. The profile shows some 400,000 distinct CDR3 sequences, approximately 85% of them singletons. The sequenced sample was CD8+ T cells from PBMCs. These TCRs come from a human donor with multiple sclerosis.

The chain carries TRBV7-8 and TRBJ2-2, with a possible D match to TRBD1 (6 bases). The CDR3 runs to 16 residues. Germline CDR1 reads SGHVS; CDR2 reads FQNEAQ. The germline V and J ends were trimmed by 1 base and 2 bases, with 11 bases remaining between them. In DNA form, the CDR3 reads TGTGCCAGCAGCTTAGGACCGGGACACAACACCGGGGAGCTGTTTTTT. Translating it yields CASSLGPGHNTGELFF.

The V gene is TRBV3-1, the J gene TRBJ2-1, with D maybe TRBD2 (6 bases). The CDR3 extends over 17 amino acids. CDR1 LGHDT and CDR2 YNNKEL come from the germline V gene (reference sequence). V gave up 4 bases and J gave up 1 base, with 17 bases separating them. DNA of the CDR3: TGTGCCAGCAGCCCCCTTTGGGGGGTGCGTTCCTACAATGAGCAGTTCTTC. This encodes CASSPLWGVRSYNEQFF.

This clonotype was found once. This CDR3 reads CASSGWTGTYEQYF. The DNA of the CDR3 is TGTGCCAGCAGCGGGTGGACAGGGACCTACGAGCAGTACTTC. The rearrangement uses TRBV7-9 and TRBJ2-7; the match to TRBD1 covers 8 bases. V lost 5 bases, J lost 2 bases, and 5 bases stayed unmatched. The length of the CDR3 is 14 residues. Germline CDR1 and CDR2: SEHNR and FQNEAQ (reference sequence).

The table lists this clonotype with a few counts. The rearrangement joins TRBV30 to TRBJ2-7, with no clear D. This CDR3 contains 12 residues. The germline V gene encodes CDR1 GTSNPN and CDR2 SVGIG (reference sequence). Trimming took 1 base from V and 7 from J, leaving 11 bases between them. This chain's CDR3 is CAWSEIGWEQYF. CDR3 DNA: TGTGCCTGGAGTGAAATCGGGTGGGAGCAGTACTTC.

The genes are TRBV4-1 and TRBJ2-7, with D possibly TRBD2 on 5 matching bases. Between the trimmed V and J ends, which lost 2 bases and 0 bases, there was a span of 11 bases. This CDR3 spans 15 amino acids. Looked up from germline, CDR1 is MGHRA and CDR2 is YSYEKL. CDR3 loop: CASSQTHGLSYEQYF. The CDR3 DNA reads TGCGCCAGCAGCCAAACTCACGGACTCTCCTACGAGCAGTACTTC.

The gene calls are TRBV5-1 and TRBJ2-7, with D perhaps TRBD1 (5 bases). V was pared by 3 bases and J by 2 bases, with 12 bases between. Germline V gives CDR1 SGHRS, CDR2 YFSETQ. This CDR3 spans 14 amino acids. In DNA form, the CDR3 reads TGCGCCAGCAGCTCGTACCCAGGGACCTACGAGCAGTACTTC. Its protein product is CASSSYPGTYEQYF.

The gene calls are TRBV6-1 and TRBJ2-1, with 7 bases lining up with TRBD1. This CDR3 is 17 amino acids long. Germline V lookup: CDR1 MNHNS, CDR2 SASEGT. V lost 0 bases, J lost 3 bases, and 8 bases stayed unmatched. In DNA, the CDR3 is TGTGCCAGCAGTGAAGCGCTAATTGGGACAGACTACAATGAGCAGTTCTTC. Residues: CASSEALIGTDYNEQFF.

In this sample, this clonotype turned up a few times. The V and J genes are TRBV6-2 or TRBV6-3 and TRBJ2-7; 8 bases fit TRBD1. V was pared by 1 base and J by 0 bases, with 8 bases of the junction left unmatched. CDR1 is MNHEY and CDR2 is SVGEGT in the germline V gene. The CDR3 sequence is 17 residues long. The CDR3 nucleotides are TGTGCCAGCAGTTACTTGGGGACAGGCTTAAACTCCTACGAGCAGTACTTC. Translated, it gives CASSYLGTGLNSYEQYF.

This clonotype was detected only a few times. One junction end disagrees with the germline gene, perhaps due to a read error. The rearrangement uses TRBV7-7 and TRBJ2-1; 13 nucleotides align to TRBD2. Germline lookup yields CDR1 SSHAT and CDR2 FNYEAQ (reference sequence). There are 17 residues in the CDR3. CDR3 loop: CASSALLAGGGYSEQFF. As DNA, the CDR3 is TGTGCTAGCAGCGCACTACTAGCGGGAGGGGGATACAGTGAGCAGTTCTTC.

The rearrangement links TRBV3-1 to TRBJ2-7, with D unclear. CDR1 and CDR2 (germline): LGHDT, YNNKEL (reference sequence). There are 17 residues in the CDR3. V was cut by 0 bases and J by 7 bases, with 22 bases left in between. The CDR3 is CASSQDPRATDYREQYF. The DNA for the CDR3 is TGTGCCAGCAGCCAAGATCCCCGGGCCACCGATTATCGAGAGCAGTACTTC.